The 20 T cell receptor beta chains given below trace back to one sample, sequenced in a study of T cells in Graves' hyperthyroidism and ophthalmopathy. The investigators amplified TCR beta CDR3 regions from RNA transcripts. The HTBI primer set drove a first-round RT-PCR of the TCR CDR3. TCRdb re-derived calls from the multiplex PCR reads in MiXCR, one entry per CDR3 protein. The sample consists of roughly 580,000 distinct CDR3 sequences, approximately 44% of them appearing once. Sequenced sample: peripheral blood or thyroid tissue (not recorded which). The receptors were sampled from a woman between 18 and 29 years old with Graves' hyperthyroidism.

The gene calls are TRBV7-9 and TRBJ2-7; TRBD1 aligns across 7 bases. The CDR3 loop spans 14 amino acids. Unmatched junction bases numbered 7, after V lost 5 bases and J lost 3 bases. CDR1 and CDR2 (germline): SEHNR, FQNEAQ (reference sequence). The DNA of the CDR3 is TGTGCCAGCAGCAGTTGGGGACAGAGCTACGAGCAGTACTTC. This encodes CASSSWGQSYEQYF.

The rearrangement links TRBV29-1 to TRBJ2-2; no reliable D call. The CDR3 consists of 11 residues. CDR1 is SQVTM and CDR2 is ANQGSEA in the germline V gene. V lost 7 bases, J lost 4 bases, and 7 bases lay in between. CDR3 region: CSAEGTGELFF. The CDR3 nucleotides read TGCAGCGCCGAAGGCACCGGGGAGCTGTTTTTT.

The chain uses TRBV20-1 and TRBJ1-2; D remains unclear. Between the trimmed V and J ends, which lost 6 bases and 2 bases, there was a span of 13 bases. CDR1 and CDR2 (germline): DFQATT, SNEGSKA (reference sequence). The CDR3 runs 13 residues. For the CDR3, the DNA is TGCAGTGCCCGAATCGCCGAAAACTATGGCTACACCTTC. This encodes CSARIAENYGYTF.

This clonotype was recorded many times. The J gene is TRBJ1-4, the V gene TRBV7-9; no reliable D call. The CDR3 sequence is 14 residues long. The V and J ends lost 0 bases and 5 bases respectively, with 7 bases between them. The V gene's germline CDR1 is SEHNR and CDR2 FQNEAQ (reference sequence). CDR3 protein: CASSLAVPNEKLFF. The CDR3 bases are TGTGCCAGCAGCTTAGCGGTCCCCAATGAAAAACTGTTTTTT.

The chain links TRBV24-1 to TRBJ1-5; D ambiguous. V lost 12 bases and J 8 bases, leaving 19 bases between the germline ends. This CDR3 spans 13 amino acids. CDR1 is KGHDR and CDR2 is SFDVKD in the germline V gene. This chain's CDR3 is CAWSATFQEPQHF. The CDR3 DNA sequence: TGTGCCTGGAGTGCGACCTTTCAAGAGCCCCAGCATTTT.

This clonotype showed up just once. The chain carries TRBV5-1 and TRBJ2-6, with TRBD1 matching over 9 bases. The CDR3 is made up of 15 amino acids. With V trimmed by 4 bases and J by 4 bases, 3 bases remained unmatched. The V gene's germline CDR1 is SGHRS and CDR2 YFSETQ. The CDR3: CASSTGTGGANVLTF. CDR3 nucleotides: TGCGCCAGCAGCACCGGGACAGGGGGGGCCAACGTCCTGACTTTC.

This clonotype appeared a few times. The CDR3 protein is CASSAHSRGDGYTF. The CDR3 DNA is TGTGCCAGCAGTGCCCATTCTCGGGGGGATGGCTACACCTTC. The chain is built from TRBV25-1 and TRBJ1-2; a weak D match, TRBD1 (5 bases). CDR3 length: 14 amino acids. Trimming removed 4 bases at V and 6 bases at J, with 15 bases between. Per germline, CDR1 MGHDK and CDR2 SYGVNS.

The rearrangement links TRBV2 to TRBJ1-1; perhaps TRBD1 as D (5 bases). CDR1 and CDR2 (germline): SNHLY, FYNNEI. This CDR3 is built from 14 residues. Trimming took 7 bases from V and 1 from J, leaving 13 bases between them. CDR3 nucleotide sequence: TGTGCCAGCACCCACCGACAGTCGAACACTGAAGCTTTCTTT. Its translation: CASTHRQSNTEAFF.

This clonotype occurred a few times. The CDR3 DNA follows: TGTGCCAGCAGCTCCCGTGGTATGGATGGCTACACCTTC. Its translation is CASSSRGMDGYTF. The V gene is TRBV5-8, the J gene TRBJ1-2; D is undetermined. Trimming cost V 3 bases and J 6 bases, with 12 bases left between them. This CDR3 has 13 amino acids. CDR1 SGHTS and CDR2 YDEGEE come from the germline V gene.

This chain's CDR3 is CASSPGHNSPLHF. As DNA, the CDR3 is TGTGCCAGCAGTCCGGGTCATAATTCACCCCTCCACTTT. This chain uses TRBV25-1 with TRBJ1-6; D gene uncertain. The CDR3 is made up of 13 amino acids. Trimming took 5 bases from V and 5 from J, leaving 7 bases between them. Germline values: CDR1 MGHDK, CDR2 SYGVNS.

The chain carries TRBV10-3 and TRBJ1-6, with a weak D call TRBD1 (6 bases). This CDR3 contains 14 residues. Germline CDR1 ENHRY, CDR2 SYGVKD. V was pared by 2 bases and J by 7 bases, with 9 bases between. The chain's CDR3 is CAISEGQSNSPLHF. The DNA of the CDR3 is TGTGCCATCAGTGAGGGACAGTCCAATTCACCCCTCCACTTT.

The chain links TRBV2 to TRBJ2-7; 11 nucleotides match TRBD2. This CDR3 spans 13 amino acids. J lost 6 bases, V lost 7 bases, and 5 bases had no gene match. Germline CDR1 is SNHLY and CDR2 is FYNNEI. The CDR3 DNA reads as TGTGCCAGCACTGCGACTAGCGGGACCGAGCAGTACTTC. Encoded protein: CASTATSGTEQYF. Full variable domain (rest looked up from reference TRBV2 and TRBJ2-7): EPEVTQTPSHQVTQMGQEVILRCVPISNHLYFYWYRQILGQKVEFLVSFYNNEISEKSEIFDDQFSVERPDGSNFTLKIRSTKLEDSAMYFCASTATSGTEQYFGPGTRLTVT.

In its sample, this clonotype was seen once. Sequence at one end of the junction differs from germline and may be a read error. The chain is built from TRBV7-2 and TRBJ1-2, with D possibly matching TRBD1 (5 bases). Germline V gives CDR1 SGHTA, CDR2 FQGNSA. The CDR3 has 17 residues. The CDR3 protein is CASSIAGVGTSNYGYTF. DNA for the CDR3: TGTGCCAGCAGCATAGCGGGAGTCGGGACCTCTAACTATGGCTACACCTTC.

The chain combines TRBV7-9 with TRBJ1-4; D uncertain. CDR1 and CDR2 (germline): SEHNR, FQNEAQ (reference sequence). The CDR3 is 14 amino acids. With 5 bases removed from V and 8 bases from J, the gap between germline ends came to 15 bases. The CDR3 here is CASSPRVVSEKLFF. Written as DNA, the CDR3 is TGTGCCAGCAGCCCCCGGGTTGTTTCGGAAAAACTGTTTTTT.

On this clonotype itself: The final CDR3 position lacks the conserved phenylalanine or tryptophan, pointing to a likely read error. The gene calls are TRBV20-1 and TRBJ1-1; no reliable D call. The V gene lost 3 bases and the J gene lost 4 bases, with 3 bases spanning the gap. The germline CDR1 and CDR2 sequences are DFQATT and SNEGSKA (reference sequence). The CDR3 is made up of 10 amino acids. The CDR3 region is CSARGTEAFL. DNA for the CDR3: TGCAGTGCTAGGGGCACTGAAGCTTTCCTT.

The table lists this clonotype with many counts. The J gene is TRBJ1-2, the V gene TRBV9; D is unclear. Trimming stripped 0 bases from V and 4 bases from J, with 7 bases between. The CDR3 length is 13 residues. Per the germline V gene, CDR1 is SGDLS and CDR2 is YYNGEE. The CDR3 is CASSVDSGYGYTF. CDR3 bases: TGTGCCAGCAGCGTAGACTCAGGCTATGGCTACACCTTC. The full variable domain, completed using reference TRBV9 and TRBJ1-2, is DSGVTQTPKHLITATGQRVTLRCSPRSGDLSVYWYQQSLDQGLQFLIQYYNGEERAKGNILERFSAQQFPDLHSELNLSSLELGDSALYFCASSVDSGYGYTFGSGTRLTVV.

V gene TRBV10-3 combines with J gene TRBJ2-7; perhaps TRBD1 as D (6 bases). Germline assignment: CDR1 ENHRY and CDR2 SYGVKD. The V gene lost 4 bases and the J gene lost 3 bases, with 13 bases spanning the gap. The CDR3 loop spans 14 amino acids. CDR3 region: CAISGGLQGYEQYF. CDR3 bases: TGTGCCATCAGTGGGGGGTTACAGGGCTACGAGCAGTACTTC.

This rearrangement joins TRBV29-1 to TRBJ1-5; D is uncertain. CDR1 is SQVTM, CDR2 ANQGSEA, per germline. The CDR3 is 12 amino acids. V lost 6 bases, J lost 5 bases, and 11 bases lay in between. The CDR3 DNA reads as TGCAGCGTCGGCGAGGCCTATCAGCCCCAGCATTTT. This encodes CSVGEAYQPQHF.

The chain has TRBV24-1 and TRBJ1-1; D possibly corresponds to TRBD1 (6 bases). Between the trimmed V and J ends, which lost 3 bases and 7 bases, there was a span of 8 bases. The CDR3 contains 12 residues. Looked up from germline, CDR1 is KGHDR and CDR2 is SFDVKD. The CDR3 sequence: CATSDTGSEAFF. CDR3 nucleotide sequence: TGTGCCACCAGTGATACAGGGAGTGAAGCTTTCTTT.

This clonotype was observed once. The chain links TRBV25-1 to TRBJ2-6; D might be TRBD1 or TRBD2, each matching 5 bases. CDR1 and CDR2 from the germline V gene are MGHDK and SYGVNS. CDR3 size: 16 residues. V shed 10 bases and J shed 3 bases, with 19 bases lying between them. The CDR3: CAISARGICGANVLTF. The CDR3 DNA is TGTGCCATCTCGGCCCGGGGCATTTGTGGGGCCAACGTCCTGACTTTC. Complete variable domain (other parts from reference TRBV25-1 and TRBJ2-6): EADIYQTPRYLVIGTGKKITLECSQTMGHDKMYWYQQDPGMELHLIHYSYGVNSTEKGDLSSESTVSRIRTEHFPLTLESARPSHTSQYLCAISARGICGANVLTFGAGSRLTVL.